This passage covers 8 T cell receptor beta chains from one sample sequenced in a study of beta chain features in type 1 diabetes. Expressed TCRB transcripts were sequenced because the entire RNA isolate underwent reverse transcription. The method was immunoSEQ multiplex PCR; TCRdb's version includes in-frame clones alone and lacks a portion of them. The sample consists of about 140,000 clones, roughly 9.7% of them appearing once. Sequencing used central memory CD4+ T cells from blood. The receptors stem from a middle-aged woman in good health.

This clone came up a few times. V gene TRBV6-5 combines with J gene TRBJ1-1; 7 nucleotides line up with TRBD1. The length of the CDR3 is 12 residues. CDR1 and CDR2 (germline): MNHEY, SVGAGI. The V gene end was trimmed by 5 bases and the J gene end by 3 bases; junction bases not matched to a gene: 0. The CDR3 loop reads CASSDRDTEAFF. Here the CDR3 DNA reads TGTGCCAGCAGTGACAGGGACACTGAAGCTTTCTTT.

The V call is TRBV6-5, the J call TRBJ2-3; 8 bases are a match to TRBD2. V shed 6 bases and J 1 base; nucleotides not matched to a gene: 3. The CDR3 contains 14 residues. Germline V gene sequence: CDR1 MNHEY, CDR2 SVGAGI. CDR3 sequence (DNA): TGTGCCAGCAGCGCGCGGGGGGGCACAGATACGCAGTATTTT. Residues: CASSARGGTDTQYF.

This clone was detected a few times. The chain joins TRBV2 to TRBJ2-5; the match to TRBD1 covers 11 bases. This CDR3 has 13 amino acids. J was trimmed by 6 bases and V by 7 bases; bases with no gene match: 4. Germline-derived CDR1 and CDR2 are SNHLY and FYNNEI. DNA for the CDR3: TGTGCCAGCAAAGGGACAGGGGGACAGACCCAGTACTTC. Its protein is CASKGTGGQTQYF.

This clone showed up many times. This chain links TRBV5-1 with TRBJ2-1; 15 bases are shared with TRBD2. The CDR3 sequence is 18 residues long. V was pared by 3 bases and J by 8 bases, with 12 bases of the junction left unmatched. Per germline, CDR1 SGHRS and CDR2 YFSETQ. CDR3 bases: TGCGCCAGCAGCTGGAAACCCGGGACTAGCGGGGGGTCTTATGAGCAGTTCTTC. Its translation is CASSWKPGTSGGSYEQFF.

This chain links TRBV5-4 with TRBJ2-1, with a weak D call TRBD2 (7 bases). V was pared by 0 bases and J by 1 base, with 20 bases between. Germline lookup yields CDR1 SGHNT and CDR2 YYREEE (reference sequence). This CDR3 is built from 19 residues. The CDR3 reads CASSLEFGGGVGSYNEQFF. CDR3 DNA: TGTGCCAGCAGCTTGGAATTTGGCGGGGGCGTCGGGTCCTACAATGAGCAGTTCTTC.

This clone was counted between two and nine times. This chain links TRBV7-2 with TRBJ1-3; maybe TRBD1 (5 bases). Germline-derived CDR1 and CDR2 are SGHTA and FQGNSA. The length of the CDR3 is 15 residues. V gave up 5 bases and J gave up 0 bases, with 11 bases separating them. The CDR3 coding sequence is TGTGCCAGCAGCCCTCGACAGTCCTCTGGAAACACCATATATTTT. Translated: CASSPRQSSGNTIYF. Complete variable domain (other parts from reference TRBV7-2 and TRBJ1-3): GAGVSQSPSNKVTEKGKDVELRCDPISGHTALYWYRQSLGQGLEFLIYFQGNSAPDKSGLPSDRFSAERTGGSVSTLTIQRTQQEDSAVYLCASSPRQSSGNTIYFGEGSWLTVV.

The CDR3 coding sequence is TGCAGCGTTCAGACAGGGGTGACTAACTATGGCTACACCTTC. Translating it yields CSVQTGVTNYGYTF. The chain recombines TRBV29-1 with TRBJ1-2; 8 positions agree with TRBD1. The CDR3 length is 14 residues. The V segment lost 5 bases and the J segment 0 bases; nucleotides outside the gene matches: 5. Germline CDR1 and CDR2: SQVTM and ANQGSEA.

At least ten counts were recorded for this clone. The chain uses TRBV6-6 and TRBJ1-5; D perhaps matches TRBD1 (5 bases). The CDR3 consists of 13 residues. The V gene's germline CDR1 is MNHNY and CDR2 SVGAGI (reference sequence). Trimming left V 4 bases short and J 5 bases short, with 9 bases between. The CDR3 region has the DNA TGTGCCAGCAGTTGGGGGAGGGATCAGCCCCAGCATTTT. Its translation is CASSWGRDQPQHF.